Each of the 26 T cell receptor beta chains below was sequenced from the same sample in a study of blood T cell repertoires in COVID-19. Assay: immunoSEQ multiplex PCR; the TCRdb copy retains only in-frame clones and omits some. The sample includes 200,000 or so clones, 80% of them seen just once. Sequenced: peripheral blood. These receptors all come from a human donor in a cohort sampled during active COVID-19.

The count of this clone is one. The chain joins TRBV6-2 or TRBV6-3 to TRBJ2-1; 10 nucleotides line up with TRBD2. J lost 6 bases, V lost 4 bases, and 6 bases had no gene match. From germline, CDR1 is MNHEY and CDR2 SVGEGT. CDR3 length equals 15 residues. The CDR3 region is CASSSRLAGINEQFF. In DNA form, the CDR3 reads TGTGCCAGCAGTTCTCGACTAGCGGGCATCAATGAGCAGTTCTTC.

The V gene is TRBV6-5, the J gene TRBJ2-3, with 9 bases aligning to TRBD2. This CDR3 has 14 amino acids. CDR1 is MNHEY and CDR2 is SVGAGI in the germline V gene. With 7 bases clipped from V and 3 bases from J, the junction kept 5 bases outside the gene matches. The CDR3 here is CASTQTSGTDTQYF. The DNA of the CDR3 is TGTGCCAGCACCCAGACTAGCGGAACAGATACGCAGTATTTT.

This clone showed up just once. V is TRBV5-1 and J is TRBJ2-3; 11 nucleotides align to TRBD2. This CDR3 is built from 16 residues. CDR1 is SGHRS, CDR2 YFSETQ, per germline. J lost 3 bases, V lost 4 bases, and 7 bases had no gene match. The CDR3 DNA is TGCGCCAGCAGCACCGGACTAGCGGGTGGAACAGATACGCAGTATTTT. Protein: CASSTGLAGGTDTQYF.

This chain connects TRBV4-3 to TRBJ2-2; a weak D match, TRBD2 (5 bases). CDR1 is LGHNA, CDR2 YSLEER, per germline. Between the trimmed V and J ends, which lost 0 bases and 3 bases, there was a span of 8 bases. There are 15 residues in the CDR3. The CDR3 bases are TGCGCCAGCAGCCAAGATACGGGGTACACCGGGGAGCTGTTTTTT. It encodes CASSQDTGYTGELFF.

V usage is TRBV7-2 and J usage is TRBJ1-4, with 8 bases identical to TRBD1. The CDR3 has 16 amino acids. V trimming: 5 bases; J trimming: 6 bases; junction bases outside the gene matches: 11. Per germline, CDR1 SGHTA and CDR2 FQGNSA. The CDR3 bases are TGTGCCAGCAGCGCTAGGACAGGGCTGGGCGATGAAAAACTGTTTTTT. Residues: CASSARTGLGDEKLFF.

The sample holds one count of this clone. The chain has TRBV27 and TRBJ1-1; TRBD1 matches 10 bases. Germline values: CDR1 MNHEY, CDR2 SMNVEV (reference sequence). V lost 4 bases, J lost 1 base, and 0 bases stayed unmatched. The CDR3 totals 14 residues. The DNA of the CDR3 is TGTGCCAGCAGTTGGGACAGGGGGAACACTGAAGCTTTCTTT. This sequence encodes CASSWDRGNTEAFF.

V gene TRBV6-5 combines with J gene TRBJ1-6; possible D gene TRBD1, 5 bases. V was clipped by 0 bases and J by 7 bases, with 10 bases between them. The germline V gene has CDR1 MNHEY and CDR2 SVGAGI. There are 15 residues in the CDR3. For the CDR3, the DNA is TGTGCCAGCAGTTACTCGATGCAGGGAAATTCACCCCTCCACTTT. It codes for CASSYSMQGNSPLHF.

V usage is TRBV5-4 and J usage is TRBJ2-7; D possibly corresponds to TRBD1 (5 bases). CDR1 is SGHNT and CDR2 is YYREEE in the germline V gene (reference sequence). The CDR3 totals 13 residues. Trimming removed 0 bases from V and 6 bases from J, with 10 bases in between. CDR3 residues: CASSLAQGLEQYF. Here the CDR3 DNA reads TGTGCCAGCAGCTTGGCCCAGGGCCTCGAGCAGTACTTC.

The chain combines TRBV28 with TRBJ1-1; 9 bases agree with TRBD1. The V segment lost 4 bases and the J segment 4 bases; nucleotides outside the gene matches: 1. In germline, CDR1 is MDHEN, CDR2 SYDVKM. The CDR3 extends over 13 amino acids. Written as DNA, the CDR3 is TGTGCCAGCAGTTGGACAGGGGTCACTGAAGCTTTCTTT. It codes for CASSWTGVTEAFF.

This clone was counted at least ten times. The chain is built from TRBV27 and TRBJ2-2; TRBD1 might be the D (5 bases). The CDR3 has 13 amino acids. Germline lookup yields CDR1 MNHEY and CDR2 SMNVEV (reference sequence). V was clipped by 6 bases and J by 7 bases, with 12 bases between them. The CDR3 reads CASRDLGVGELFF. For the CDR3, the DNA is TGTGCCAGCAGAGACCTAGGGGTCGGGGAGCTGTTTTTT.

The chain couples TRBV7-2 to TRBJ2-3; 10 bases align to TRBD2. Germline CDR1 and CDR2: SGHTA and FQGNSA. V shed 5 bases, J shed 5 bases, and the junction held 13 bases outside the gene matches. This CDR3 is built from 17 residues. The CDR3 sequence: CASSDPKTSGIRDTQYF. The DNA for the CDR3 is TGTGCCAGCAGCGATCCTAAAACTAGCGGGATAAGAGATACGCAGTATTTT.

For the CDR3, the DNA is TGTGCCAGCAGCCCCAACGGACTAGCAAATGAGCAGTTCTTC. Translated, it gives CASSPNGLANEQFF. The chain combines TRBV6-5 with TRBJ2-1; 8 bases map to TRBD2. This CDR3 has 14 amino acids. Unmatched junction bases numbered 8, after V lost 6 bases and J lost 7 bases. Germline V gene sequence: CDR1 MNHEY, CDR2 SVGAGI.

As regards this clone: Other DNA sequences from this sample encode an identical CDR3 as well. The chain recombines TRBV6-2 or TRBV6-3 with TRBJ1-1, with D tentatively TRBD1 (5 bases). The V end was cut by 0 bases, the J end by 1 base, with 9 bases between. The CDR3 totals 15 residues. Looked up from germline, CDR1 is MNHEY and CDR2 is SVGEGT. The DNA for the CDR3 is TGTGCCAGCAGTTACTCGCGGCAGGGGAACACTGAAGCTTTCTTT. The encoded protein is CASSYSRQGNTEAFF.

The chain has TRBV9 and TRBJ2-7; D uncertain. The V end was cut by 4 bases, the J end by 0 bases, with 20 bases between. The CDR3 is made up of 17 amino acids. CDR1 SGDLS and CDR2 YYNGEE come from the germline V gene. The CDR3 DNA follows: TGTGCCAGCAGCCCACACCCGCGGTATTCCAGCTCCTACGAGCAGTACTTC. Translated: CASSPHPRYSSSYEQYF.

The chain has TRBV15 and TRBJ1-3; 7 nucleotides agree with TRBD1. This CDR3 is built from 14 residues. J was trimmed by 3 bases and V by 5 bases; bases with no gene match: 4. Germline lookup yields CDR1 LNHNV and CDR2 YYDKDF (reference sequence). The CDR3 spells CATSPRGFGNTIYF. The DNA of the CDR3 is TGTGCCACCAGCCCCAGGGGGTTTGGAAACACCATATATTTT.

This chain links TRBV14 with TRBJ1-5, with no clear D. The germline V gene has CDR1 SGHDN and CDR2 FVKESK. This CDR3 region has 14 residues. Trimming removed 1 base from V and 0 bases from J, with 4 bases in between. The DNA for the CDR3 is TGTGCCAGCAGCCAAGGCAGTAGCAATCAGCCCCAGCATTTT. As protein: CASSQGSSNQPQHF.

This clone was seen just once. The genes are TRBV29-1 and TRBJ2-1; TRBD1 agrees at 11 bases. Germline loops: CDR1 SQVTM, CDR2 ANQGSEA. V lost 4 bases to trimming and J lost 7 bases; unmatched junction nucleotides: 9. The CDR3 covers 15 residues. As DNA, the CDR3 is TGCAGCGTTGTCGGACAGGGGGCTTCAAGGAATGAGCAGTTCTTC. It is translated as CSVVGQGASRNEQFF.

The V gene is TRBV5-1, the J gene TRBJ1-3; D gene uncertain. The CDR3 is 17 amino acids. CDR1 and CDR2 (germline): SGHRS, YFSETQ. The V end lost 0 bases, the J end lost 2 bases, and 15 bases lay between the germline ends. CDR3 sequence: CASSLAQIQITGNTIYF. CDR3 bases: TGCGCCAGCAGCTTGGCCCAGATACAGATCACTGGAAACACCATATATTTT.

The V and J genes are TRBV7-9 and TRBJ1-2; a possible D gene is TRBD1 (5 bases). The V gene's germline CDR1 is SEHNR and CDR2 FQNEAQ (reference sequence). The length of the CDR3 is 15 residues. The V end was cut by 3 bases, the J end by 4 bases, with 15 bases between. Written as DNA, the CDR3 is TGTGCCAGCAGCTTTGGGTCCCGACAGCTCTATGGCTACACCTTC. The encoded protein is CASSFGSRQLYGYTF.

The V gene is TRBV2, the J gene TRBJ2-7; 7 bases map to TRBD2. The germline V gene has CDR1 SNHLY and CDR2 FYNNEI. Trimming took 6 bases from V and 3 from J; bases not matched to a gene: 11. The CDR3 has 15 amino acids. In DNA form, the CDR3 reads TGTGCCAGCAGCCGAGGGGCGGGAGCCGTCTACGAGCAGTACTTC. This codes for CASSRGAGAVYEQYF. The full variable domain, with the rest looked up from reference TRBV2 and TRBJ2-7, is EPEVTQTPSHQVTQMGQEVILRCVPISNHLYFYWYRQILGQKVEFLVSFYNNEISEKSEIFDDQFSVERPDGSNFTLKIRSTKLEDSAMYFCASSRGAGAVYEQYFGPGTRLTVT.

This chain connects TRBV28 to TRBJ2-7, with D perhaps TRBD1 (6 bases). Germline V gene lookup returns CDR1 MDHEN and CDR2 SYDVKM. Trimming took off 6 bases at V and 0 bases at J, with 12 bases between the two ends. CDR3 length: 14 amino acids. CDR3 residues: CASSHARGSYEQYF. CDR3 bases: TGTGCCAGCAGCCATGCCAGGGGCTCCTACGAGCAGTACTTC. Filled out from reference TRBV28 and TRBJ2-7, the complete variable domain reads DVKVTQSSRYLVKRTGEKVFLECVQDMDHENMFWYRQDPGLGLRLIYFSYDVKMKEKGDIPEGYSVSREKKERFSLILESASTNQTSMYLCASSHARGSYEQYFGPGTRLTVT.

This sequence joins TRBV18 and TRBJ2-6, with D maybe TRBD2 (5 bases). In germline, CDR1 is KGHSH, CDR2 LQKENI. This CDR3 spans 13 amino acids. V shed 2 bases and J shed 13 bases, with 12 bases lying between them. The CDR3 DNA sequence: TGTGCCAGCTCACCAAGCCGGGATCAGGTCCTGACTTTC. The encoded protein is CASSPSRDQVLTF.

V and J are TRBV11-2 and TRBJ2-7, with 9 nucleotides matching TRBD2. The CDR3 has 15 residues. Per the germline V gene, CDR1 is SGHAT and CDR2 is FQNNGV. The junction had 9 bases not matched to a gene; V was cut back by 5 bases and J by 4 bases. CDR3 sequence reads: CASSTRGGGNYEQYF. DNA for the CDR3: TGTGCCAGCAGCACGCGCGGGGGGGGCAATTACGAGCAGTACTTC.

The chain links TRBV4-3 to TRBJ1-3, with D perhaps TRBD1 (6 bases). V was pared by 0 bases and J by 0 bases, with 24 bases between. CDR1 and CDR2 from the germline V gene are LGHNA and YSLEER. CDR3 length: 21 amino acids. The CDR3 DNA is TGCGCCAGCAGCCAAGATCTTTTCGGGCAGGGGCGCTCATTCTCTGGAAACACCATATATTTT. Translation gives CASSQDLFGQGRSFSGNTIYF.

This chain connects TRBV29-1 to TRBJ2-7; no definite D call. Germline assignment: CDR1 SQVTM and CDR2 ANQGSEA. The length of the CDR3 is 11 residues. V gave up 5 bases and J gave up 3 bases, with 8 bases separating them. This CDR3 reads CSVLYGYEQYF. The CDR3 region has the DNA TGCAGCGTTCTGTACGGCTACGAGCAGTACTTC.

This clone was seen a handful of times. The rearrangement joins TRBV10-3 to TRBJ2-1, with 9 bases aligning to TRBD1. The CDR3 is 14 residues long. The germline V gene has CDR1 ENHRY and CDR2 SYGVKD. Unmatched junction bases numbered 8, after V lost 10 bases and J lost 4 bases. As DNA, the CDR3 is TGTGCCACCGGGACAGGGTCCCGATACAATGAGCAGTTCTTC. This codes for CATGTGSRYNEQFF.